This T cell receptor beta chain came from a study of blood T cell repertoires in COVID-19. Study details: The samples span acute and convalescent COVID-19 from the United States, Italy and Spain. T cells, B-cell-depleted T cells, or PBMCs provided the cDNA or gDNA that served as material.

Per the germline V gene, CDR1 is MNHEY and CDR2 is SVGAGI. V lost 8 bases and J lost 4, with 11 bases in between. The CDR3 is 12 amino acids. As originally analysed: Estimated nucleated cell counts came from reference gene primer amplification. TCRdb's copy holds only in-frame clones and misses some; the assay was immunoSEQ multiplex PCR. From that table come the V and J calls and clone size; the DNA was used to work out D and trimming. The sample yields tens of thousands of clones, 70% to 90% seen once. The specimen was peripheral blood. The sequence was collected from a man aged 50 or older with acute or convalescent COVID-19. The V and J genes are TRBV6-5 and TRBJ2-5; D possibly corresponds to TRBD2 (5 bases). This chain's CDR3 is CASLGAGETQYF. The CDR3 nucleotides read TGTGCCAGCCTAGGCGCGGGAGAGACCCAGTACTTC.